This TCR beta chain was captured in a study of preoperative IRX-2 immunotherapy in early breast cancer. Trimming removed 5 bases from V and 2 bases from J, with 18 bases in between. Germline-derived CDR1 and CDR2 are SGHAT and FQNNGV. This CDR3 is built from 16 residues. Profiling relied on immunoSEQ multiplex PCR, and the TCRdb table lists in-frame clones only, not all of them. The profile shows tens of thousands of clones, about 95% of them singletons. The treatment is: preoperative locoregional IRX-2 cytokine immunotherapy. Samples came from a phase Ib trial of preoperative locoregional IRX-2 cytokine immunotherapy.

The J gene is TRBJ2-5, the V gene TRBV11-2; TRBD2 is a possible D gene (6 bases). Specimen: tumor tissue, collected after IRX-2 immunotherapy. This receptor was taken from a human donor with breast cancer. The CDR3 here is CASSPSWRDLQETQYF. The CDR3, as DNA: TGTGCCAGCAGCCCATCATGGCGGGACTTACAAGAGACCCAGTACTTC.